This TCR beta chain was retrieved from a study of post-analysis software for immune sequencing data. Study-wide findings and caveats: Normalized Chao1 diversity was significantly reduced in patients versus controls. Patients showed TRBV5-6, TRBV5-1 and TRBV20-1 among five TRBV segments more frequent than in controls.

About this clonotype: Its antigen is currently unknown.

Tagging with unique molecular identifiers was a feature of the TCR beta cDNA libraries. The T cell input of 1 to 10 million gave 400,000 to 500,000 cDNA molecules. TCRdb analysed the PCR reads with MiXCR anew, one entry per CDR3 protein. Of roughly 400,000 distinct CDR3 sequences in the sample, 30% to 45% were seen once. V was clipped by 7 bases and J by 0 bases; unmatched bases: 16. The CDR3 runs to 19 residues. Germline lookup yields CDR1 MNHNS and CDR2 SASEGT. This clonotype was obtained from a girl aged 2 to 10 with multiple sclerosis. The rearrangement joins TRBV6-1 to TRBJ2-7; 12 bases align to TRBD2. Sequences were obtained from blood. The CDR3 spells CASTAQGLAGYEYSYEQYF. As DNA, the CDR3 is TGTGCCAGCACCGCACAGGGACTAGCGGGCTACGAATACTCCTACGAGCAGTACTTC.